This T cell receptor (beta chain) emerged from a study of Ad26.COV2.S vaccination and SARS-CoV-2 variants. Study background: Ad26.COV2.S shots went into the muscle once or twice, 56 days apart.

CDR1 is SGHVS and CDR2 is FNYEAQ in the germline V gene. This CDR3 has 15 residues. V dropped 0 bases and J dropped 2 bases, with 9 bases sitting between them. TCRdb keeps only in-frame clones here, not all; method: immunoSEQ multiplex PCR. The sample has around 250,000 clones, 87% seen once. The treatment is: roughly 20 received Ad26.COV2.S at low or high dose, single or two shots; roughly 5 received placebo; per-sample allocation not given. All samples were drawn on day 63, counting from the first vaccine or placebo injection. Its platform was an Ad26 vector, and its expressed antigen was Wuhan-strain SARS-CoV-2 spike.

This TCR came from a person aged 18-60 years who received the Ad26.COV2.S COVID-19 vaccine or a placebo. The chain combines TRBV7-6 with TRBJ2-3; D might be TRBD1 or TRBD2, each matching 5 bases. Material: peripheral blood, obtained in a trial of Ad26.COV2.S vaccine versus placebo. In DNA, the CDR3 is TGTGCCAGCAGCTTAGCGGGGGTCAACACAGATACGCAGTATTTT. Protein sequence: CASSLAGVNTDTQYF.